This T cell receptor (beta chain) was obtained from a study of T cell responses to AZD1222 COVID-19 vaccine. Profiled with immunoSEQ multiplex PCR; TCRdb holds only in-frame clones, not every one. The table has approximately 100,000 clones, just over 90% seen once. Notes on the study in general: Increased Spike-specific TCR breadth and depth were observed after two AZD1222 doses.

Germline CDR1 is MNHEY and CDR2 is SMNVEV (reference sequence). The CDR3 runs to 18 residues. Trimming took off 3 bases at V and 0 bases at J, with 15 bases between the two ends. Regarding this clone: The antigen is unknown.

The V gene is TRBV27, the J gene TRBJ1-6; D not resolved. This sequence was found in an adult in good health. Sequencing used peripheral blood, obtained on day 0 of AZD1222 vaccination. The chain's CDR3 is CASSFEMGGSSYNSPLHF. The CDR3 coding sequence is TGTGCCAGCAGTTTCGAGATGGGCGGGAGCTCCTATAATTCACCCCTCCACTTT.